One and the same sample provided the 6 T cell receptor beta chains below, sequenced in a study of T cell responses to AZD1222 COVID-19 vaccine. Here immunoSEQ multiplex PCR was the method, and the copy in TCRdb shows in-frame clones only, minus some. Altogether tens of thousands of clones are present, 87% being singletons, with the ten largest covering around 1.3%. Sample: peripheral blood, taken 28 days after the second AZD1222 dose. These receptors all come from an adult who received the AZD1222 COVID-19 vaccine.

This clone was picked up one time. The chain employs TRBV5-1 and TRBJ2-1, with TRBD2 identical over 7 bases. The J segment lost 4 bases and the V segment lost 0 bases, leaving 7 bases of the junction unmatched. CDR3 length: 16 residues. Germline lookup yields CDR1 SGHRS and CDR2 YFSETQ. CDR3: CASSLVGTTIYNEQFF. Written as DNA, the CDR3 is TGCGCCAGCAGCTTGGTAGGGACTACCATATACAATGAGCAGTTCTTC.

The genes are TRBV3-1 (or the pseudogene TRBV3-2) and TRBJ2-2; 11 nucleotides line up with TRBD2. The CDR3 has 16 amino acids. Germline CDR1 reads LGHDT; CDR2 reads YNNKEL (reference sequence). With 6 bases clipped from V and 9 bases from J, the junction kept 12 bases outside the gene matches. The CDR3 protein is CASRTSGDYLNRELFF. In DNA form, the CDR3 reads TGTGCCAGCAGGACTAGCGGGGACTACCTAAACCGGGAGCTGTTTTTT.

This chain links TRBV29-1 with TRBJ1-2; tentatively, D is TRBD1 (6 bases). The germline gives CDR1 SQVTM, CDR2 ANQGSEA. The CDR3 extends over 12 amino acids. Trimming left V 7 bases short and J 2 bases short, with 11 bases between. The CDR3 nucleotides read TGCAGCGCCCTCAGGGGAAACTATGGCTACACCTTC. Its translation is CSALRGNYGYTF.

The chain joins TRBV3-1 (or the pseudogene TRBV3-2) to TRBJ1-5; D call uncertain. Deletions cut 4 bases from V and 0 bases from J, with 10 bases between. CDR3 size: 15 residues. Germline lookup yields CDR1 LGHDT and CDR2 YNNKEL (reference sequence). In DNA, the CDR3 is TGTGCCAGCAGCCGGAGCGGTTTTAGCAATCAGCCCCAGCATTTT. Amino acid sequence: CASSRSGFSNQPQHF.

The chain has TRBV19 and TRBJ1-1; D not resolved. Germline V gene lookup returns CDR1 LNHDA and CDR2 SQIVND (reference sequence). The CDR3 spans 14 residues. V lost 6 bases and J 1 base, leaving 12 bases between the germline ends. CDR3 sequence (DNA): TGTGCCAGTAGGGTAATGCCGGCGAACACTGAAGCTTTCTTT. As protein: CASRVMPANTEAFF.

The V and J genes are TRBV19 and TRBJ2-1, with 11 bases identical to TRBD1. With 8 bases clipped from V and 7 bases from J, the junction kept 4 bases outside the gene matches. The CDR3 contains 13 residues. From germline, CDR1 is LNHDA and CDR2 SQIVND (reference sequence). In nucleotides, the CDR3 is TGTGCCAGTGGACAGGGGGCGGGAAATGAGCAGTTCTTC. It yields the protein CASGQGAGNEQFF.